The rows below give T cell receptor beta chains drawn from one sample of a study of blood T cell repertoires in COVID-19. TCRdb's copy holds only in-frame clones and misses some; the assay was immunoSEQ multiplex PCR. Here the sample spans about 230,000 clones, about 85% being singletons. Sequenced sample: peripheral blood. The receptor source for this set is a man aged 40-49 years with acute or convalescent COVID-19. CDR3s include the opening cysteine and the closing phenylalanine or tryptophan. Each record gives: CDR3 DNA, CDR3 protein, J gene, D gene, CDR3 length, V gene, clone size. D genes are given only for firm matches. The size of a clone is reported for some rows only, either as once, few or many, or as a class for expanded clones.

TGCGCCAGCAGCCTCACGTCTCTTTCGGACAGGCCCTACGAGCAGTACTTC | CASSLTSLSDRPYEQYF | TRBJ2-7 | TRBD1 | 17 | TRBV5-1 | .
TGTGCCATCAGTGTTTCAGGGGCAGAAGGAGGCTACACCTTC | CAISVSGAEGGYTF | TRBJ1-2 | . | 14 | TRBV10-3 | .
TGTGCCAGCAGTGAATTCATGAGCAATCAGCCCCAGCATTTT | CASSEFMSNQPQHF | TRBJ1-5 | . | 14 | TRBV6-1 | .
TGTGCCTGGAGTAGAGAGGAGGACGGTCACTATGGCTACACCTTC | CAWSREEDGHYGYTF | TRBJ1-2 | . | 15 | TRBV30 | .
TGTGCCAGCAGCCCAACAAGCTATGGCTACACCTTC | CASSPTSYGYTF | TRBJ1-2 | . | 12 | TRBV6-6 | .
TGTGCCAGCAGCTTAGCTGGGGGCGGCGAGCAGTACTTC | CASSLAGGGEQYF | TRBJ2-7 | . | 13 | TRBV7-9 | .
TGTGCCAGCAGCCCGCTTCCTAGTGAAGAGCAGTACTTC | CASSPLPSEEQYF | TRBJ2-7 | . | 13 | TRBV5-4 | .
TGTGCAAGTCGCTTAGTCTCACGGCAGCGAAATAATTCACCCCTCCACTTT | CASRLVSRQRNNSPLHF | TRBJ1-6 | . | 17 | TRBV12-2 | few
TGTGCCAGCGCCCGACAGGGAGATAATTCACCCCTCCACTTT | CASARQGDNSPLHF | TRBJ1-6 | TRBD1 | 14 | TRBV2 | once
TGTGCCTGGAGTCCATTCGGAACGGGTGGCTACACCTTC | CAWSPFGTGGYTF | TRBJ1-2 | . | 13 | TRBV30 | .
TGTGCCAGCACTCAGCGGGGACAGGGGCGCTCACCCCTCCACTTT | CASTQRGQGRSPLHF | TRBJ1-6 | TRBD1 | 15 | TRBV6-5 | few
TGTGCCAGCAGCTTAGGAGCGGGGTCACACAATGAGCAGTTCTTC | CASSLGAGSHNEQFF | TRBJ2-1 | TRBD2 | 15 | TRBV7-6 | .
TGCGCCAGCAGCTTGGGCCCTAGCGGGGCGGATACGCAGTATTTT | CASSLGPSGADTQYF | TRBJ2-3 | TRBD2 | 15 | TRBV5-1 | .
TGTGCCAGCAGCTCTGGACTAGCGGTCTACGAGCAGTACTTC | CASSSGLAVYEQYF | TRBJ2-7 | TRBD2 | 14 | TRBV11-2 | .
TGTGCCATCCGGGCGGGGAGTTTCGTGTCACCCCTCCACTTT | CAIRAGSFVSPLHF | TRBJ1-6 | . | 14 | TRBV10-3 | .
TGTGCCAGCAGCTTAAGGACTAGCGGGGAGAACACCGGGGAGCTGTTTTTT | CASSLRTSGENTGELFF | TRBJ2-2 | TRBD2 | 17 | TRBV7-9 | once
TGTGCCAGCAGTCCCGGGGGGACATCCTACAATGAGCAGTTCTTC | CASSPGGTSYNEQFF | TRBJ2-1 | . | 15 | TRBV28 | .
TGTGCCAGCAGTTACTTGGGACAGGGCACCGGGGAGCTGTTTTTT | CASSYLGQGTGELFF | TRBJ2-2 | TRBD1 | 15 | TRBV6-5 | .
TGTGCCAGCAGCCAAGACCCTGTTCAAGAGACCCAGTACTTC | CASSQDPVQETQYF | TRBJ2-5 | . | 14 | TRBV3-1/TRBV3-2 | once
TGTGCCAGCTCGGGTATTGTCGGCCCCTACGAGCAGTACTTC | CASSGIVGPYEQYF | TRBJ2-7 | . | 14 | TRBV6-5 | .
TGTGCCAGCAGCTTAGAACAGGTCGGCTTTGGAAACACCATATATTTT | CASSLEQVGFGNTIYF | TRBJ1-3 | . | 16 | TRBV7-2 | few
TGTGCCAGCAGCCTGGTCGGGGGATCCTACGAGCAGTACTTC | CASSLVGGSYEQYF | TRBJ2-7 | . | 14 | TRBV5-4 | .
TGTGCCAGCAGTGAAGCAGAGGGCACTGAAGCTTTCTTT | CASSEAEGTEAFF | TRBJ1-1 | . | 13 | TRBV2 | .
TGTGCCAGCAGCCCGAGCTTCCTACGGGACACCACCGGGGAGCTGTTTTTT | CASSPSFLRDTTGELFF | TRBJ2-2 | . | 17 | TRBV9 | .
TGCGCCAGCAGCTTGGGACTGGAGTCTTTTCGCGAGACCCAGTACTTC | CASSLGLESFRETQYF | TRBJ2-5 | . | 16 | TRBV5-1 | .
TGTGCCAGCTCACAGACCCGACTCAATGAAAAACTGTTTTTT | CASSQTRLNEKLFF | TRBJ1-4 | . | 14 | TRBV18 | .
TGCGCCAGCAGCTTGGCTCAGGGGGCGGGTGAGCAGTTCTTC | CASSLAQGAGEQFF | TRBJ2-1 | TRBD1 | 14 | TRBV5-1 | .
TGTGCCAGCAGCTTAAGGGGGCCGGACACCGGGGAGCTGTTTTTT | CASSLRGPDTGELFF | TRBJ2-2 | TRBD1 | 15 | TRBV7-2 | once
TGTGCCAGCATTCCCGGGGTCCTCGGCAATCAGCCCCAGCATTTT | CASIPGVLGNQPQHF | TRBJ1-5 | . | 15 | TRBV28 | .
TGTGCCACCAGCAGAGATCGCGGGGGCTTCTTAGGCTACACCTTC | CATSRDRGGFLGYTF | TRBJ1-2 | . | 15 | TRBV15 | .
TGTGCCAGTAGTAGGAAAAGACAGGGCGTCTATGGCTACACCTTC | CASSRKRQGVYGYTF | TRBJ1-2 | TRBD1 | 15 | TRBV19 | .
TGCGCCAGCGCCGGAGCGGGGGGGCTGAACAATGAGCAGTTCTTC | CASAGAGGLNNEQFF | TRBJ2-1 | TRBD2 | 15 | TRBV10-2 | .
TGTGCCAGCAGCTCCGGGGACAGAAACACCATATATTTT | CASSSGDRNTIYF | TRBJ1-3 | . | 13 | TRBV5-4 | .
TGTGCCTGGAGCGCGTATACAGGGAGTCTCGGCGGTGAAGCTTTCTTT | CAWSAYTGSLGGEAFF | TRBJ1-1 | . | 16 | TRBV30 | .
TGTGCCTGGATAGGAGGGACTAGCGGGAGCACAGATACGCAGTATTTT | CAWIGGTSGSTDTQYF | TRBJ2-3 | TRBD2 | 16 | TRBV30 | .
TGTGCCAGCAGCCTCCGACAGGGAAGGAAAGCTTTCTTT | CASSLRQGRKAFF | TRBJ1-1 | TRBD1 | 13 | TRBV14 | many
TGTGCCAGCAGCAAAGGGACAGCTAACTATGGCTACACCTTC | CASSKGTANYGYTF | TRBJ1-2 | . | 14 | TRBV21-1 | .
TGTGCCAGCAGTCTTGACAGGGGACCTTCACCCCTCCACTTT | CASSLDRGPSPLHF | TRBJ1-6 | TRBD1 | 14 | TRBV27 | .
TGCGCCAGCACCTCGTATGGCTACACCTTC | CASTSYGYTF | TRBJ1-2 | . | 10 | TRBV10-1 | .
TGTGCCAGCAGTCCCGGGGGAACCTACAATGAGCAGTTCTTC | CASSPGGTYNEQFF | TRBJ2-1 | . | 14 | TRBV27 | .
TGTGCCAGCAGTTATAGCAGGGAAGGTAATTCACCCCTCCACTTT | CASSYSREGNSPLHF | TRBJ1-6 | . | 15 | TRBV6-5 | .
TGTGCCAGCAATCTCTCACAGGGGGAAGAAGAAAAACTGTTTTTT | CASNLSQGEEEKLFF | TRBJ1-4 | TRBD1 | 15 | TRBV28 | .
TGTGCCAGCAGCCAAGATTTCGGGACAGGGGACAATCAGCCCCAGCATTTT | CASSQDFGTGDNQPQHF | TRBJ1-5 | TRBD1 | 17 | TRBV3-1/TRBV3-2 | .
TGTGCCTGGACCCGGACAGGGTTGGGCACCGGGGAGCTGTTTTTT | CAWTRTGLGTGELFF | TRBJ2-2 | TRBD1 | 15 | TRBV30 | .
TGTGCCAGCAGCTTAGACGGGACAGGGCCCTACAATGAGCAGTTCTTC | CASSLDGTGPYNEQFF | TRBJ2-1 | TRBD1 | 16 | TRBV7-6 | once
TGTGCCAGCAGCCAAGCCGCAGGCAATCAGCCCCAGCATTTT | CASSQAAGNQPQHF | TRBJ1-5 | . | 14 | TRBV3-1/TRBV3-2 | once
TGTGCCAGCAGAAATATCGACAACATGAACACTGAAGCTTTCTTT | CASRNIDNMNTEAFF | TRBJ1-1 | . | 15 | TRBV2 | once
TGTGCCAGCAGTTCCGTCGGACAGCCAGGCACCGAGCAGTACTTC | CASSSVGQPGTEQYF | TRBJ2-7 | . | 15 | TRBV27 | .
TGCGCCAGCAGTGAGCCCAGGAAGAACACTGAAGCTTTCTTT | CASSEPRKNTEAFF | TRBJ1-1 | . | 14 | TRBV10-2 | once
TGTGCCAGCAGTGAAGGCGGGGGAAGGACCATTCAGTACTTC | CASSEGGGRTIQYF | TRBJ2-4 | TRBD2 | 14 | TRBV6-1 | .
TGCGCCAGCAGCTTGGGAGGGGGCTATGGCAATCAGCCCCAGCATTTT | CASSLGGGYGNQPQHF | TRBJ1-5 | TRBD1 | 16 | TRBV5-1 | .
TGCGCCAGCAGTTTGGACATTAGTTCACCCCTCCACTTT | CASSLDISSPLHF | TRBJ1-6 | . | 13 | TRBV10-2 | .
TGTGCCAGTAGTATACTTGAAGGGAGGATGAACACTGAAGCTTTCTTT | CASSILEGRMNTEAFF | TRBJ1-1 | . | 16 | TRBV19 | .
TGTGCCAGCAGTCAACCCCGGACAGGCTCCTACGAGCAGTACTTC | CASSQPRTGSYEQYF | TRBJ2-7 | TRBD1 | 15 | TRBV6-5 | .